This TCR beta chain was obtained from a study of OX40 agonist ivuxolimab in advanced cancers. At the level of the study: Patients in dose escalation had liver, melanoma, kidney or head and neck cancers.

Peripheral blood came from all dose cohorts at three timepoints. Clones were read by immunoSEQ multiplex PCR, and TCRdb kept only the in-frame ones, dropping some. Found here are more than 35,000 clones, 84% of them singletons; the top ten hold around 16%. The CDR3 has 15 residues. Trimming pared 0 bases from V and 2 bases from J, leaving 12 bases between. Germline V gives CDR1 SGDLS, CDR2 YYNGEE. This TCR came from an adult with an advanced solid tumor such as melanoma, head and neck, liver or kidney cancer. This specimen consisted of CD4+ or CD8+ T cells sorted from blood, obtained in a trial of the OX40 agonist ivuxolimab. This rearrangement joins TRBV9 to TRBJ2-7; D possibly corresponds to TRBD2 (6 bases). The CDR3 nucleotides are TGTGCCAGCAGCGTAGGTGATAGCGGAACCTACGAGCAGTACTTC. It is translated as CASSVGDSGTYEQYF.